The TCR beta chain under discussion was sequenced for a study of persistence of HIV-infected CD4 T cells. In the study overall: The sample holds CD4+ T cells responsive to CMV or HIV-1 Gag. Study-wide results and caveats: Compared with CD3/CD28-stimulated cells, CMV- and Gag-responding cells showed lower TCRbeta richness.

In regard to this clone: Its antigen is unidentified.

This was the immunoSEQ version 4 assay in survey mode. The protocol was immunoSEQ multiplex PCR, while the TCRdb copy is restricted to in-frame clones and leaves out a portion. The sample has 30,000 to 45,000 clones; around 86% are singletons. Cells were stimulated with overlapping HIV-1 Gag 15-mer peptides. CD40L/CD69 double-negative CD45RO-high memory CD4+ T cells were collected. Trimming took 6 bases from V and 1 from J, leaving 9 bases between them. The CDR3 loop spans 13 amino acids. In germline, CDR1 is MNHEY, CDR2 SVGAGI. The sequenced sample was cultured CD4+ T cells from PBMCs, obtained from a patient who received antiretroviral therapy. This clonotype was obtained from an adult with HIV. The donor label of this sample is uncertain. J is TRBJ1-1 and V is TRBV6-5; no definite D call. This chain's CDR3 is CASSFSGNTEAFF. Here the CDR3 DNA reads TGTGCCAGCAGCTTCTCTGGGAACACTGAAGCTTTCTTT.